The 30 T cell receptor beta chains reported below all come from one sample, sequenced in a study of T cell clonotyping in hematopoietic cell transplantation. The time point was: recipient sample about 28 days before transplant, after cytoreduction. Only in-frame clones appear in the TCRdb table, and some are missing; sequencing was by immunoSEQ multiplex PCR. Here the sample spans about 6,500 clones, around 97% being singletons. The sequencing used peripheral blood mononuclear cells, collected before stem cell transplant. These receptors all come from a man between 70 and 80 years old with acute myeloid leukemia. Some clones in this sample may be carry-over from other donors' samples.

The rearrangement links TRBV2 to TRBJ1-6, with a weak D call TRBD1 (5 bases). Germline assignment: CDR1 SNHLY and CDR2 FYNNEI. V dropped 11 bases and J dropped 7 bases, with 18 bases sitting between them. This CDR3 comprises 14 residues. CDR3 sequence (DNA): TGTGCCGGCAAGACAGAGACACTGAATTCACCCCTCCACTTT. Its protein is CAGKTETLNSPLHF.

The rearrangement links TRBV5-1 to TRBJ1-1, with 7 positions matching TRBD1. Germline CDR1 and CDR2: SGHRS and YFSETQ. V lost 0 bases and J lost 9; bases outside the gene matches: 17. CDR3 length: 17 residues. CDR3 sequence (DNA): TGCGCCAGCAGCTTGGGTACTCGAGACAGGGCGGTCTTAAAAGCTTTCTTT. Encoded protein: CASSLGTRDRAVLKAFF.

The rearrangement joins TRBV19 to TRBJ1-6, with D unclear. With 5 bases removed from V and 8 bases from J, the gap between germline ends came to 10 bases. The CDR3 is 13 amino acids. Germline V gene lookup returns CDR1 LNHDA and CDR2 SQIVND (reference sequence). The CDR3 DNA follows: TGTGCCAGTAGTGTGTCAGCGGATTCACCCCTCCACTTT. Protein sequence: CASSVSADSPLHF.

V usage is TRBV7-9 and J usage is TRBJ2-1, with D possibly matching TRBD2 (6 bases). Per germline, CDR1 SEHNR and CDR2 FQNEAQ (reference sequence). With 3 bases removed from V and 7 bases from J, the gap between germline ends came to 13 bases. The CDR3 has 14 amino acids. The CDR3 loop reads CASSLYGEVNEQFF. Here the CDR3 DNA reads TGTGCCAGCAGCTTGTACGGGGAGGTGAATGAGCAGTTCTTC.

The rearrangement joins TRBV2 to TRBJ2-7, with 8 bases lining up with TRBD2. The CDR3 spans 16 residues. Germline-derived CDR1 and CDR2 are SNHLY and FYNNEI. J was trimmed by 3 bases and V by 2 bases; bases with no gene match: 9. CDR3 in DNA: TGTGCCAGCAGTGAATTGGTGACTAGCGTGTACTACGAGCAGTACTTC. Translated, it gives CASSELVTSVYYEQYF.

This chain connects TRBV6-1 to TRBJ1-1; D is unclear. In germline, CDR1 is MNHNS, CDR2 SASEGT. The germline V and J ends were trimmed by 4 bases and 2 bases, with 11 bases remaining between them. CDR3 length: 14 residues. CDR3 nucleotide sequence: TGTGCCAGCAGTGCCTCTAGGGAAAACACTGAAGCTTTCTTT. Encoded protein: CASSASRENTEAFF.

The chain joins TRBV5-6 to TRBJ1-1; D is ambiguous. The CDR3 is made up of 17 amino acids. CDR1 and CDR2 (germline): SGHDT, YYEEEE. Between the trimmed V and J ends, which lost 3 bases and 0 bases, there was a span of 18 bases. CDR3 nucleotide sequence: TGTGCCAGCAGCTCGCCGCTGTCTGGAATTCTGAACACTGAAGCTTTCTTT. Its protein is CASSSPLSGILNTEAFF.

The V and J genes are TRBV28 and TRBJ2-7, with TRBD2 as a possible D gene (5 bases). V lost 7 bases and J 0 bases, leaving 16 bases between the germline ends. Germline assignment: CDR1 MDHEN and CDR2 SYDVKM. The CDR3 has 15 residues. As DNA, the CDR3 is TGTGCCAGCAATGCCCCGGGGTCGAGCTCCTACGAGCAGTACTTC. Protein product: CASNAPGSSSYEQYF. Full variable domain (missing parts from reference TRBV28 and TRBJ2-7): DVKVTQSSRYLVKRTGEKVFLECVQDMDHENMFWYRQDPGLGLRLIYFSYDVKMKEKGDIPEGYSVSREKKERFSLILESASTNQTSMYLCASNAPGSSSYEQYFGPGTRLTVT.

The V call is TRBV25-1, the J call TRBJ2-3; no clear D. V lost 5 bases to trimming and J lost 2 bases, with 5 bases between them. CDR1 is MGHDK and CDR2 is SYGVNS in the germline V gene. The CDR3 spans 12 residues. The CDR3 DNA reads as TGTGCCAGCAGTAGGGTCACAGATACGCAGTATTTT. This translates into CASSRVTDTQYF. The full variable domain, with the rest looked up from reference TRBV25-1 and TRBJ2-3, is EADIYQTPRYLVIGTGKKITLECSQTMGHDKMYWYQQDPGMELHLIHYSYGVNSTEKGDLSSESTVSRIRTEHFPLTLESARPSHTSQYLCASSRVTDTQYFGPGTRLTVL.

CDR3 sequence: CASSPGHNTEAFF. DNA of the CDR3: TGTGCCAGCAGCCCGGGACATAACACTGAAGCTTTCTTT. The genes are TRBV11-3 and TRBJ1-1; TRBD1 might be the D (6 bases). The germline gives CDR1 SGHNT, CDR2 YENEEA. The CDR3 length is 13 residues. The V and J ends lost 5 bases and 2 bases respectively, with 9 bases between them.

The J gene is TRBJ2-7, the V gene TRBV6-1; D might be TRBD2 (5 bases). Looked up from germline, CDR1 is MNHNS and CDR2 is SASEGT. V gave up 3 bases and J gave up 6 bases, with 21 bases separating them. This CDR3 comprises 16 residues. The CDR3 reads CASSEFSRGSVREQYF. The CDR3 bases are TGTGCCAGCAGTGAGTTTTCCCGGGGAAGCGTCCGCGAGCAGTACTTC.

V is TRBV6-1 and J is TRBJ1-6; D is perhaps TRBD1 (5 bases). The V and J ends lost 2 bases and 10 bases respectively, with 9 bases between them. Germline values: CDR1 MNHNS, CDR2 SASEGT. The CDR3 spans 13 residues. CDR3 sequence reads: CASSEMGVSPLHF. In DNA form, the CDR3 reads TGTGCCAGCAGTGAAATGGGGGTGTCACCCCTCCACTTT.

In DNA, the CDR3 is TGTGCCTGGAGCCCCCCCAGCGGGGGTAAGACAGATACGCAGTATTTT. The encoded protein is CAWSPPSGGKTDTQYF. The rearrangement uses TRBV30 and TRBJ2-3, with 8 bases matching TRBD2. Trimming removed 3 bases from V and 3 bases from J; junction bases left unmatched: 11. Germline assignment: CDR1 GTSNPN and CDR2 SVGIG (reference sequence). This CDR3 region has 16 residues.

The V call is TRBV11-3, the J call TRBJ2-1; possible D gene TRBD2, 6 bases. Trimming removed 5 bases at V and 12 bases at J, with 20 bases between. Per the germline V gene, CDR1 is SGHNT and CDR2 is YENEEA. This CDR3 spans 14 amino acids. CDR3 bases: TGTGCCAGCAGCCAGGTATCGGGAGTAGCTCGGCAGTTCTTC. Translating gives CASSQVSGVARQFF. Full variable domain (remainder filled in from reference TRBV11-3 and TRBJ2-1): EAGVVQSPRYKIIEKKQPVAFWCNPISGHNTLYWYLQNLGQGPELLIRYENEEAVDDSQLPKDRFSAERLKGVDSTLKIQPAELGDSAVYLCASSQVSGVARQFFGPGTRLTVL.

This chain links TRBV11-3 with TRBJ2-3; D is perhaps TRBD1 or TRBD2 (5 bases each). The CDR3 loop spans 15 amino acids. Germline CDR1 SGHNT, CDR2 YENEEA. With 1 base removed from V and 1 base from J, the gap between germline ends came to 9 bases. CDR3 region: CASSLGGIRTDTQYF. CDR3 coding DNA: TGTGCCAGCAGCTTAGGGGGGATCCGCACAGATACGCAGTATTTT.

The chain joins TRBV28 to TRBJ1-1, with a weak D call TRBD1 (6 bases). Looked up from germline, CDR1 is MDHEN and CDR2 is SYDVKM. The CDR3 sequence is 17 residues long. The V gene lost 5 bases and the J gene lost 3 bases, with 22 bases spanning the gap. The CDR3 is CASSPPGLGRGDTEAFF. For the CDR3, the DNA is TGTGCCAGCAGTCCCCCGGGACTCGGGAGGGGGGACACTGAAGCTTTCTTT.

The chain employs TRBV19 and TRBJ2-7, with TRBD1 as a possible D gene (6 bases). Trimming left V 10 bases short and J 3 bases short, with 13 bases between. Looked up from germline, CDR1 is LNHDA and CDR2 is SQIVND (reference sequence). The CDR3 spans 12 residues. The CDR3 protein is CATQDSLYEQYF. In DNA form, the CDR3 reads TGTGCCACCCAGGACAGCCTCTACGAGCAGTACTTC.

Here the CDR3 reads CASSLDITASGYTF. The CDR3 nucleotides read TGTGCCAGCAGCTTAGATATCACAGCGTCCGGCTACACCTTC. The chain uses TRBV11-3 and TRBJ1-2, with D hard to call. This CDR3 has 14 amino acids. Germline values: CDR1 SGHNT, CDR2 YENEEA. Trimming took 0 bases from V and 8 from J, leaving 13 bases between them.

The chain uses TRBV2 and TRBJ2-7; D call uncertain. This CDR3 contains 14 residues. Germline CDR1 reads SNHLY; CDR2 reads FYNNEI. Trimming cost V 8 bases and J 4 bases, with 18 bases left between them. As DNA, the CDR3 is TGTGCCAGCTCCGCGGCTGGCCACCTATACGAGCAGTACTTC. This translates into CASSAAGHLYEQYF.

This chain connects TRBV2 to TRBJ2-3; 13 bases fit TRBD2. CDR1 is SNHLY and CDR2 is FYNNEI in the germline V gene. The trim removed 0 bases at V and 3 bases at J, leaving 6 bases unmatched. The CDR3 sequence is 18 residues long. The CDR3 DNA sequence: TGTGCCAGCAGTGAAGCCTTTTCGACTAGCGGGAGGACAGATACGCAGTATTTT. It is translated as CASSEAFSTSGRTDTQYF.

J is TRBJ1-2 and V is TRBV7-9; D might be TRBD1 (6 bases). Germline V gene sequence: CDR1 SEHNR, CDR2 FQNEAQ (reference sequence). With 2 bases removed from V and 6 bases from J, the gap between germline ends came to 13 bases. The CDR3 runs 14 residues. This CDR3 reads CASSLTTGWDGYTF. CDR3 nucleotides: TGTGCCAGCAGCTTAACAACAGGGTGGGATGGCTACACCTTC.

The chain joins TRBV9 to TRBJ1-5; TRBD1 matches 7 bases. Germline V gives CDR1 SGDLS, CDR2 YYNGEE. V lost 4 bases, J lost 6 bases, and 7 bases stayed unmatched. The CDR3 has 14 amino acids. CDR3 nucleotides: TGTGCCAGCAGCCCGACAGGGTCGGGTCAGCCCCAGCATTTT. Protein: CASSPTGSGQPQHF.

The rearrangement joins TRBV30 to TRBJ1-2; no firm D call. The length of the CDR3 is 13 residues. Trimming pared 4 bases from V and 1 base from J, leaving 10 bases between. Germline CDR1 is GTSNPN and CDR2 is SVGIG (reference sequence). The CDR3 nucleotides read TGTGCCTGGAATGCGGGCGGTAACTATGGCTACACCTTC. Translating it yields CAWNAGGNYGYTF.

This chain uses TRBV9 with TRBJ2-1; TRBD2 matches at 9 bases. CDR1 and CDR2 (germline): SGDLS, YYNGEE. V lost 0 bases to trimming and J lost 4 bases; unmatched junction nucleotides: 5. This CDR3 region has 16 residues. In DNA form, the CDR3 reads TGTGCCAGCAGCGTAGCTGGGCGGGGGGGATACAATGAGCAGTTCTTC. Encoded protein: CASSVAGRGGYNEQFF.

V and J are TRBV27 and TRBJ1-2, with 9 bases lining up with TRBD1. The junction had 11 bases not matched to a gene; V was cut back by 6 bases and J by 0 bases. CDR1 and CDR2 (germline): MNHEY, SMNVEV (reference sequence). The CDR3 spans 17 residues. CDR3 nucleotides: TGTGCCAGCAGGTCCGGGACAGGGTGGGGAGCTAACTATGGCTACACCTTC. Its protein product is CASRSGTGWGANYGYTF.

The table lists this clone with a count of one. The chain combines TRBV5-1 with TRBJ1-2; D is ambiguous. Germline V gives CDR1 SGHRS, CDR2 YFSETQ. V was trimmed by 0 bases and J by 0 bases, leaving 9 bases between them. This CDR3 spans 15 amino acids. CDR3 DNA: TGCGCCAGCAGCTTGGGACTTCAAGCTAACTATGGCTACACCTTC. It translates to CASSLGLQANYGYTF.

The CDR3 DNA sequence: TGTGCCAGCAGCCATTTAAAGAGGCGGGGGGCCTTCAATGAGCAGTTCTTC. Translating gives CASSHLKRRGAFNEQFF. The chain has TRBV5-6 and TRBJ2-1; the match to TRBD2 covers 8 bases. After removal of 4 bases from V and 6 bases from J, the junction contained 15 bases not matched to a gene. The CDR3 loop spans 17 amino acids. The germline gives CDR1 SGHDT, CDR2 YYEEEE.

Written as DNA, the CDR3 is TGTGCCAGCAGCTTAGGAGGCGGGTGGGACACCGGGGAGCTGTTTTTT. It is translated as CASSLGGGWDTGELFF. The chain employs TRBV7-2 and TRBJ2-2, with D maybe TRBD2 (5 bases). The V end was cut by 1 base, the J end by 3 bases, with 12 bases between. This CDR3 is built from 16 residues. Germline loops: CDR1 SGHTA, CDR2 FQGNSA.

V usage is TRBV4-2 and J usage is TRBJ1-3, with unresolved D. Germline V CDR1 and CDR2: LGHNA, YNFKEQ. The CDR3 runs to 18 residues. The germline V and J ends were trimmed by 2 bases and 1 base, with 18 bases remaining between them. The CDR3: CASSQPTTLLGSGNTIYF. The CDR3 DNA is TGTGCCAGCAGCCAACCCACGACCCTGTTGGGATCTGGAAACACCATATATTTT.

The chain employs TRBV6-1 and TRBJ2-1; 7 nucleotides align to TRBD2. Germline V gives CDR1 MNHNS, CDR2 SASEGT. V shed 2 bases, J shed 14 bases, and the junction held 9 bases outside the gene matches. The CDR3 is 13 residues long. The CDR3 coding sequence is TGTGCCAGCAGTGAATTGGGCGCGGGAGTTAAGTTCTTC. This gives the protein CASSELGAGVKFF.